The text below deals with one T cell receptor (beta chain). This clonotype was seen a few times. The antigen it binds to is not known. Base qualities are not at hand, and no much larger clone is one base apart. Including cysteine and phenylalanine, the CDR3 has 16 amino acids. Only CDR3 DNA is held: 48 bases, read in frame from base 1. For this chain, trimming is 5 bases at the V end and 0 bases at the J end, and the number of junction bases without a gene match is 4. The germline V gene gives CDR1 as MNHEY and CDR2 as SVGEGT. Library preparation used RT-PCR. The reads were generated on an Illumina HiSeq 2500. TCRdb passed the public sequencing reads through fastp at Q25 and MiXCR, retaining productive beta sequences. Identical CDR3 protein sequences are pooled into one entry, listed with their most common genes and DNA. For this sample the table gives just over 300,000 distinct CDR3 sequences, of which 21% were detected only once. Jointly, the top ten make up about 10% of the sample.

These data originate in a study of response to subunit inactivated influenza vaccine (dated by TCRdb to the late 2010s). General notes on the study: The study used deep quantitative T cell receptor repertoire profiling to track responses to a trivalent subunit inactivated influenza vaccine.

Study-wide conclusions, independent of this receptor: According to the authors, only a limited number of new T cells may be recruited by each seasonal influenza vaccination.

In this chain, TRBV6-2 or TRBV6-3 is recombined with TRBJ1-6; 7 middle bases align to TRBD1. Sequencing used PBMCs from blood, obtained 21 months after vaccination. This TCR was sampled from a man in his fifties or sixties who received an inactivated influenza vaccine. Donor details come from another sample of the same person, matched by shared clones. In nucleotides, the sequence is TGTGCCAGCAGTCGGAACAGGGGCTCCTATAATTCACCCCTCCACTTT. This sequence encodes CASSRNRGSYNSPLHF.